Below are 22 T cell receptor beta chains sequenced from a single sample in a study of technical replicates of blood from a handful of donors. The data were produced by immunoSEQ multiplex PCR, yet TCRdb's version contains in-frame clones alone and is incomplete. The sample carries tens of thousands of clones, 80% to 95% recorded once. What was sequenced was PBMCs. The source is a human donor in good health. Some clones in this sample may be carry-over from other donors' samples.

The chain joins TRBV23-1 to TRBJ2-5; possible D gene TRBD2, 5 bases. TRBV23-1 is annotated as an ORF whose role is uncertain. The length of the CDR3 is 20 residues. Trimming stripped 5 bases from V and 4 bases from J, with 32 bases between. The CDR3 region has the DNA TGCGCCAGCAGTTATAATATTTCAGCGGAGGCTGGGCGTTTTGGAGAGACCCAGTACTTC. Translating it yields CASSYNISAEAGRFGETQYF.

The CDR3 DNA sequence: TGTGCCAGCAGCATAAATCTCGACGGGTTGGGGGCCAACGTCCTGACTTTC. Amino acids: CASSINLDGLGANVLTF. The genes are TRBV21-1 and TRBJ2-6; the table's D call, TRBD2, was not checked against the DNA. TRBV21-1 is deemed a pseudogene. This CDR3 is 17 amino acids long.

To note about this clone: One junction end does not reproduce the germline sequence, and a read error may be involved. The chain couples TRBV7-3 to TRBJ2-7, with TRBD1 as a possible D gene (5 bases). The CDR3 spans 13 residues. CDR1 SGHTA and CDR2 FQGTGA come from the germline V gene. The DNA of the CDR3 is TGTGCCAGCAGCGGAGTCGCAGGTGGACACCCCTTCTTC. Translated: CASSGVAGGHPFF. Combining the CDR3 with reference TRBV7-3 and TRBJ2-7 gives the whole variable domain GAGVSQTPSNKVTEKGKYVELRCDPISGHTALYWYRQSLGQGPEFLIYFQGTGAADDSGLPNDRFFAVRPEGSVSTLKIQRTERGDSAVYLCASSGVAGGHPFFGPGTRLTVT.

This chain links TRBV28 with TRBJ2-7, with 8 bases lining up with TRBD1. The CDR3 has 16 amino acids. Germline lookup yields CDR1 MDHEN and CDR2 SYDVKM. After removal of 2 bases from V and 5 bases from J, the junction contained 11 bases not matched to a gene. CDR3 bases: TGTGCCAGCAGTTTAGAGTACGGGACAGGTCACCACGAGCAGTACTTC. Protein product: CASSLEYGTGHHEQYF.

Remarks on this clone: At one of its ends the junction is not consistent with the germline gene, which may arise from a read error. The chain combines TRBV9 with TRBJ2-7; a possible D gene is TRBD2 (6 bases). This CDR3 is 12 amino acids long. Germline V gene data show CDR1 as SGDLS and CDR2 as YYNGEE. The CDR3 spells CASNGGFGEQYF. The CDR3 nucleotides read TGTGCTAGCAATGGGGGGTTTGGCGAGCAGTACTTC.

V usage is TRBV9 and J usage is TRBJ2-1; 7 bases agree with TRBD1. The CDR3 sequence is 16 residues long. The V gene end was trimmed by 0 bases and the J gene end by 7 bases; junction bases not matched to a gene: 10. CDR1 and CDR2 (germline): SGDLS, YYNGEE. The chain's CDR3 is CASSVEGAGGRNEQFF. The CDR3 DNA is TGTGCCAGCAGCGTAGAGGGGGCAGGGGGTAGGAATGAGCAGTTCTTC.

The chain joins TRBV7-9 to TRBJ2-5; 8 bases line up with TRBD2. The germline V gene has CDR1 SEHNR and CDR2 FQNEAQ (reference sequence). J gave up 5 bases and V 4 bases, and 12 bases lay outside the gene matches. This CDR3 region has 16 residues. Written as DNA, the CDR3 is TGTGCCAGCAGCTCCTTAGCGGGGTTTCTACCTGAGACCCAGTACTTC. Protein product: CASSSLAGFLPETQYF.

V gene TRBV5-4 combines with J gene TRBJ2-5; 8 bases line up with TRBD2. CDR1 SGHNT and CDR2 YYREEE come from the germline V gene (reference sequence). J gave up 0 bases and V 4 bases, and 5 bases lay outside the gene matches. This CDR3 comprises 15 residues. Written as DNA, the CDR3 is TGTGCCAGCAGCAAAGCGGGGGCCAACCAAGAGACCCAGTACTTC. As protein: CASSKAGANQETQYF. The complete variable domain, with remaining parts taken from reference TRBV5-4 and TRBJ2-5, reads ETGVTQSPTHLIKTRGQQVTLRCSSQSGHNTVSWYQQALGQGPQFIFQYYREEENGRGNFPPRFSGLQFPNYSSELNVNALELDDSALYLCASSKAGANQETQYFGPGTRLLVL.

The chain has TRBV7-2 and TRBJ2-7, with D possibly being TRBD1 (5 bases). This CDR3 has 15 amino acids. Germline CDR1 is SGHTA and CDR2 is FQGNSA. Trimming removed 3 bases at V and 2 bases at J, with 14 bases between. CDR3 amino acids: CASSLMDNPTYEQYF. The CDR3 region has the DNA TGTGCCAGCAGCTTGATGGACAACCCAACCTACGAGCAGTACTTC.

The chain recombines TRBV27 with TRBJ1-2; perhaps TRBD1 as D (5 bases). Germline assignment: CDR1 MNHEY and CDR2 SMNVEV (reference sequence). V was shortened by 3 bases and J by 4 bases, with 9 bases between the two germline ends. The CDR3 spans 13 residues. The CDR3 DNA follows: TGTGCCAGCAGTTTCTGGGGGGGCTATGGCTACACCTTC. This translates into CASSFWGGYGYTF.

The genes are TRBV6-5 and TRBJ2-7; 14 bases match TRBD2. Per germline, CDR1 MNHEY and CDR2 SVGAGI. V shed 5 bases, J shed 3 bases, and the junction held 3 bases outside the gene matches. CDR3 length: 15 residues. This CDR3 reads CASSPGTSGSYEQYF. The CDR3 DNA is TGTGCCAGCAGTCCCGGGACTAGCGGGAGCTACGAGCAGTACTTC.

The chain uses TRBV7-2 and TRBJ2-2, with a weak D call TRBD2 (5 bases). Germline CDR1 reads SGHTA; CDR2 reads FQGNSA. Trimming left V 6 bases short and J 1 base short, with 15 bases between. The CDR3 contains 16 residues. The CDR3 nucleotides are TGTGCCAGCAGTTCTATTGGACTCGAGAACACCGGGGAGCTGTTTTTT. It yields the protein CASSSIGLENTGELFF.

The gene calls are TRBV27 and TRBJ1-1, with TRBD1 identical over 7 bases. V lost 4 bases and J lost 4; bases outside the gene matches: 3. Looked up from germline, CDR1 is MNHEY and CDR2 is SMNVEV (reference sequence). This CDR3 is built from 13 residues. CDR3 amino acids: CASSYEGATEAFF. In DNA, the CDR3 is TGTGCCAGCAGTTATGAGGGGGCCACTGAAGCTTTCTTT.

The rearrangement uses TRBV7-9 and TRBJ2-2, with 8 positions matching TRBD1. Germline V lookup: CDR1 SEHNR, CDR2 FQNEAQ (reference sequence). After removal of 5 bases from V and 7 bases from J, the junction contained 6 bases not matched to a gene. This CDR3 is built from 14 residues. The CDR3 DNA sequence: TGTGCCAGCAGCCCAGGGGGCGAGGTCGGGGAGCTGTTTTTT. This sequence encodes CASSPGGEVGELFF. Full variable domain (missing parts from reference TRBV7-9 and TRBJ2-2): DTGVSQNPRHKITKRGQNVTFRCDPISEHNRLYWYRQTLGQGPEFLTYFQNEAQLEKSRLLSDRFSAERPKGSFSTLEIQRTEQGDSAMYLCASSPGGEVGELFFGEGSRLTVL.

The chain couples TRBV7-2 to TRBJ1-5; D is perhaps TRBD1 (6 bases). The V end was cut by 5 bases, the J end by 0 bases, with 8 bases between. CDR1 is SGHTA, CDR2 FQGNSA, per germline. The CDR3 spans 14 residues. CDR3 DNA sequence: TGTGCCAGCAGCCCAGGGGATAGCAATCAGCCCCAGCATTTT. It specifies CASSPGDSNQPQHF.

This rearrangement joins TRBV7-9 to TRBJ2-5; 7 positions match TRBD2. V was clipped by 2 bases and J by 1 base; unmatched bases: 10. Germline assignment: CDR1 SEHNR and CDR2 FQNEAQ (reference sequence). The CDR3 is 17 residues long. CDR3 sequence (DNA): TGTGCCAGCAGCTTATCCCTTAGCCCGGGGGGCCAAGAGACCCAGTACTTC. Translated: CASSLSLSPGGQETQYF.

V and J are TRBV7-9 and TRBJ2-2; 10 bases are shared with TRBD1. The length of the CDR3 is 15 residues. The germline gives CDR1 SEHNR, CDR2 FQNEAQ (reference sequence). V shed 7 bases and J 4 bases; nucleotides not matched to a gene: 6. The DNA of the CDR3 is TGTGCCAGCACCCTCCGGGACAGGGGCACCGGGGAGCTGTTTTTT. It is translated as CASTLRDRGTGELFF.

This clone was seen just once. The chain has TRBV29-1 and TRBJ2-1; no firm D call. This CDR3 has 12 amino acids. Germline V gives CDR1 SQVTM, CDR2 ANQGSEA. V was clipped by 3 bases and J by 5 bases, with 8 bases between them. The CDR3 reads CSVESQDNEQFF. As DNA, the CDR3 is TGCAGCGTTGAGTCTCAGGACAATGAGCAGTTCTTC.

CDR3 DNA sequence: TGTGCCAGCAGCTCCACTCCCGGGAACACTGAAGCTTTCTTT. This sequence encodes CASSSTPGNTEAFF. The chain recombines TRBV7-9 with TRBJ1-1, with D unresolved. The germline V and J ends were trimmed by 4 bases and 1 base, with 10 bases remaining between them. The germline CDR1 and CDR2 sequences are SEHNR and FQNEAQ (reference sequence). The CDR3 has 14 residues.

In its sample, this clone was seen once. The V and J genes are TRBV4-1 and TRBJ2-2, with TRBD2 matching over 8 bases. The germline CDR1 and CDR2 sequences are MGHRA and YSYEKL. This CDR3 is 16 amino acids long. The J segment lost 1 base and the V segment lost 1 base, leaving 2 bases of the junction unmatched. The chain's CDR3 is CASSQALAGNTGELFF. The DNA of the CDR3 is TGCGCCAGCAGCCAAGCGCTAGCGGGGAACACCGGGGAGCTGTTTTTT.

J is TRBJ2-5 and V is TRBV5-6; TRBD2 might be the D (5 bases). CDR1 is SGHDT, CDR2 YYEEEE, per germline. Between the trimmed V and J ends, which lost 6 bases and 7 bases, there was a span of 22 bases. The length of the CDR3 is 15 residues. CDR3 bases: TGTGCCAGCACCCCGGACTTCCTAAGGCCCGGGACCCAGTACTTC. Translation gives CASTPDFLRPGTQYF.

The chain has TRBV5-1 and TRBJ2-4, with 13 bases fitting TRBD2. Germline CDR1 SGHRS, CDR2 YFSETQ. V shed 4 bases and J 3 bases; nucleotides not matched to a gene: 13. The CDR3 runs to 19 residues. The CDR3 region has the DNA TGCGCCAGCAGCCTGGTTGGGACTAGCGGGAAATGGCACAAAAACATTCAGTACTTC. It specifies CASSLVGTSGKWHKNIQYF.